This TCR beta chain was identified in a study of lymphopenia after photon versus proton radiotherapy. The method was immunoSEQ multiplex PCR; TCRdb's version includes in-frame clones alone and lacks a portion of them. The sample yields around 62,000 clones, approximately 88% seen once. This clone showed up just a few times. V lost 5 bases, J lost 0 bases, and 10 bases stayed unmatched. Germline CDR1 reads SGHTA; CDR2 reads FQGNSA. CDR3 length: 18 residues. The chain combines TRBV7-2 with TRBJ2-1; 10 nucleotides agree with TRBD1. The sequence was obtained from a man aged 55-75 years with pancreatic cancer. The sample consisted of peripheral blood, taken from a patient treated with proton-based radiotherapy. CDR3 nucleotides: TGTGCCAGCAGCGCCCGGGACAGGGGTTTCGGCTCCTACAATGAGCAGTTCTTC. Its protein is CASSARDRGFGSYNEQFF.